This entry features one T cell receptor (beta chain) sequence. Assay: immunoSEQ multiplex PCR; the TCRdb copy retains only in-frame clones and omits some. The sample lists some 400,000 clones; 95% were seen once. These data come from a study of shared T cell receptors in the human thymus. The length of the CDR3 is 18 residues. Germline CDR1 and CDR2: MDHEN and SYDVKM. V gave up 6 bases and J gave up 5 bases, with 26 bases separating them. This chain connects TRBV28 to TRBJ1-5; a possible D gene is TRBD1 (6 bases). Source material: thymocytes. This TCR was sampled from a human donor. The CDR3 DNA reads TGTGCCAGCAGCTACTCTTTAGGGCCCGGGGGCGCCTATCAGCCCCAGCATTTT. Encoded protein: CASSYSLGPGGAYQPQHF.